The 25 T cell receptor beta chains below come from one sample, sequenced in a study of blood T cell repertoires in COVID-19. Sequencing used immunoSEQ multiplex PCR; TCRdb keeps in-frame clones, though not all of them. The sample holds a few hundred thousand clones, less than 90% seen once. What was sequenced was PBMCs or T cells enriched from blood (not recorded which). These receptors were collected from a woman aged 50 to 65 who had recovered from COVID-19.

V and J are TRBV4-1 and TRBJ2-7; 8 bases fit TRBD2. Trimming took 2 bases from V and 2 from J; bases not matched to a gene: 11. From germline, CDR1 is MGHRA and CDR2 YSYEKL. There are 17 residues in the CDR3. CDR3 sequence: CASSQSPLTGRAYEQYF. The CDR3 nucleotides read TGCGCCAGCAGCCAATCCCCCCTTACCGGGAGGGCCTACGAGCAGTACTTC.

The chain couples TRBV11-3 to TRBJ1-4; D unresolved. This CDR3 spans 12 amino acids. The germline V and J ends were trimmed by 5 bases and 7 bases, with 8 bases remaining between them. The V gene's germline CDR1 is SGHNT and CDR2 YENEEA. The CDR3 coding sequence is TGTGCCAGCAGCGCGATTAGTGAAAAACTGTTTTTT. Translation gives CASSAISEKLFF.

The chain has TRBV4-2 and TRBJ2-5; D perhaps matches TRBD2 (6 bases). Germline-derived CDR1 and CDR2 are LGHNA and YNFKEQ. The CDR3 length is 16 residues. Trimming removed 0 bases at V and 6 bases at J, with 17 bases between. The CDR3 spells CASSQDHRGGGKTQYF. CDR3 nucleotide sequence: TGTGCCAGCAGCCAAGATCATAGGGGAGGAGGGAAGACCCAGTACTTC.

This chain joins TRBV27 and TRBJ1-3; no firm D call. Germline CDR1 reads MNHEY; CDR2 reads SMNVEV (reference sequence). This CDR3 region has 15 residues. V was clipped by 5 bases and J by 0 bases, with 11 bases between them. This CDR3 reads CASSATGNSGNTIYF. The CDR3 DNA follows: TGTGCCAGCAGTGCTACCGGGAACTCTGGAAACACCATATATTTT.

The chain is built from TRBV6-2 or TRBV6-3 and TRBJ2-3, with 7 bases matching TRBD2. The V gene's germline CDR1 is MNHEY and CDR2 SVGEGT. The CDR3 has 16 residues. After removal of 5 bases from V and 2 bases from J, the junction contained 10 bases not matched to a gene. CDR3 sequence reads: CASSPGGLVLTDTQYF. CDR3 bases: TGTGCCAGCAGTCCCGGGGGGTTGGTGCTCACAGATACGCAGTATTTT.

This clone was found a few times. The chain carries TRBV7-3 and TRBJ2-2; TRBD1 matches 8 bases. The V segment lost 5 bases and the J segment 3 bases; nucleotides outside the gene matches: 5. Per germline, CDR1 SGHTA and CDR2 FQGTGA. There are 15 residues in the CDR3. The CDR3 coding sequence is TGTGCCAGCAGCACGACAGGGGCGGACACCGGGGAGCTGTTTTTT. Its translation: CASSTTGADTGELFF.

The CDR3 region has the DNA TGTGCCAGCAGTATGTCGCGGGCGAGCACTGAAGCTTTCTTT. It translates to CASSMSRASTEAFF. The chain combines TRBV6-5 with TRBJ1-1; D unclear. V lost 5 bases and J lost 4, with 14 bases in between. Germline CDR1 reads MNHEY; CDR2 reads SVGAGI. The CDR3 contains 14 residues.

The CDR3, as DNA: TGTGCCAGCAGCGGGTATGGGAACACTGAAGCTTTCTTT. Its translation: CASSGYGNTEAFF. The chain couples TRBV28 to TRBJ1-1; no reliable D call. Trimming cost V 6 bases and J 1 base, with 9 bases left between them. Germline V gene sequence: CDR1 MDHEN, CDR2 SYDVKM. The CDR3 contains 13 residues.

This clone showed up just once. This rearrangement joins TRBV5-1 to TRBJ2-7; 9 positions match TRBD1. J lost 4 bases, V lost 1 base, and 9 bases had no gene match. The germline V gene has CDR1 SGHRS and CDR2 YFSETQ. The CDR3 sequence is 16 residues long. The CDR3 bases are TGCGCCAGCAGCTTGCAGCAAGCCGGGACAGGGTACGAGCAGTACTTC. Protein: CASSLQQAGTGYEQYF.

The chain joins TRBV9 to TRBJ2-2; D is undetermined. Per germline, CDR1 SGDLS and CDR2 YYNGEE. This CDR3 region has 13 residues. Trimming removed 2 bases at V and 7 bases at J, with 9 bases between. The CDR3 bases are TGTGCCAGCAGCGTTGGCCGCCGCGGGGAGCTGTTTTTT. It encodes CASSVGRRGELFF.

The DNA of the CDR3 is TGTGCCAGCAGCTTTCCAACCCGGGGGGCGAGCGGGAGTCCAGATACGCAGTATTTT. This gives the protein CASSFPTRGASGSPDTQYF. This sequence joins TRBV7-2 and TRBJ2-3, with 8 bases aligning to TRBD2. The CDR3 loop spans 19 amino acids. J was trimmed by 4 bases and V by 3 bases; bases with no gene match: 18. The V gene's germline CDR1 is SGHTA and CDR2 FQGNSA.

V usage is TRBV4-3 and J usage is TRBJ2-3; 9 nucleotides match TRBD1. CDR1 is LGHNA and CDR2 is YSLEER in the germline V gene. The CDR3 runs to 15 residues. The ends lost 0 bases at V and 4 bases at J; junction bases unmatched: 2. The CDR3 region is CASSQDRQGADTQYF. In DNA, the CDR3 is TGCGCCAGCAGCCAAGATCGACAGGGGGCAGATACGCAGTATTTT.

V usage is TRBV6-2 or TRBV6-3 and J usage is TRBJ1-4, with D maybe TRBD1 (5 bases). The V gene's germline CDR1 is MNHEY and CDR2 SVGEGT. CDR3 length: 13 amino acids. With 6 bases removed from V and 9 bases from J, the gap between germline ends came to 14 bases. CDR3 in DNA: TGTGCCAGCAGGTACCCCGGGACTCAAAAACTGTTTTTT. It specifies CASRYPGTQKLFF.

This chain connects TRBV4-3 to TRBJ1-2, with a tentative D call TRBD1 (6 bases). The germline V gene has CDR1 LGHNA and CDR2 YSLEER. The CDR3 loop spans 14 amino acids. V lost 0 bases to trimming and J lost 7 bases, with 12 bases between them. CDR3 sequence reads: CASSQETGPFGYTF. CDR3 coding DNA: TGCGCCAGCAGCCAAGAGACAGGACCCTTTGGCTACACCTTC.

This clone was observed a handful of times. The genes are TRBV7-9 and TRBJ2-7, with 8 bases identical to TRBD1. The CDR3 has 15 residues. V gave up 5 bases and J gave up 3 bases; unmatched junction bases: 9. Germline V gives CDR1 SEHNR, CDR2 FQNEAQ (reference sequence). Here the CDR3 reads CASSPYTGQDYEQYF. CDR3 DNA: TGTGCCAGCAGCCCCTATACGGGACAGGACTACGAGCAGTACTTC.

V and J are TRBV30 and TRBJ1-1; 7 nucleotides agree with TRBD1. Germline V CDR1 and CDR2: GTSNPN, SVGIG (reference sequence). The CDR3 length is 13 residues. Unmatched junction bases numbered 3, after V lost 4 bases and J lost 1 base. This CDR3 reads CAWKGQPNTEAFF. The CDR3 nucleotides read TGTGCCTGGAAGGGACAGCCGAACACTGAAGCTTTCTTT.

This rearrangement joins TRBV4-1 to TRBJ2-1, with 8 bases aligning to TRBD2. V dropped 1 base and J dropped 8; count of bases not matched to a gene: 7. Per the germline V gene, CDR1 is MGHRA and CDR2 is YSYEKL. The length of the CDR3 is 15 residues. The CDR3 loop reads CASSQVSSGQDEQFF. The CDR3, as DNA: TGCGCCAGCAGCCAAGTGTCTAGCGGGCAGGATGAGCAGTTCTTC.

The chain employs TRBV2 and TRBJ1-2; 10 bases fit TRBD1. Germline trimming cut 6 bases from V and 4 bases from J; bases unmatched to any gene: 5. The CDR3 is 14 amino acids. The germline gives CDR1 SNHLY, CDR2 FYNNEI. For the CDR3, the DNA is TGTGCCAGCAGGCCGGGACAGGGGAGCTATGGCTACACCTTC. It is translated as CASRPGQGSYGYTF.

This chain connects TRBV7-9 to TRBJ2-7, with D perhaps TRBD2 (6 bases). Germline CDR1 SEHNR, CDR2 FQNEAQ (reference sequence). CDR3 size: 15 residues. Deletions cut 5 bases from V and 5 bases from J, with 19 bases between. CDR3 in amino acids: CASSGGVGRVDEQYF. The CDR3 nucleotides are TGTGCCAGCAGCGGAGGGGTCGGCAGGGTCGACGAGCAGTACTTC. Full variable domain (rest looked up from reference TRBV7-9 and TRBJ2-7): DTGVSQNPRHKITKRGQNVTFRCDPISEHNRLYWYRQTLGQGPEFLTYFQNEAQLEKSRLLSDRFSAERPKGSFSTLEIQRTEQGDSAMYLCASSGGVGRVDEQYFGPGTRLTVT.

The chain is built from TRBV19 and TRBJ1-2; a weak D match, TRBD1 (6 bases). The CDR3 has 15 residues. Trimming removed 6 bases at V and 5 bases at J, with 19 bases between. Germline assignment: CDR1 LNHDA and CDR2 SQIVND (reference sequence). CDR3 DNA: TGTGCCAGTAGGGAGGCACAGGGAAGAGGATATGGCTACACCTTC. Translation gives CASREAQGRGYGYTF.

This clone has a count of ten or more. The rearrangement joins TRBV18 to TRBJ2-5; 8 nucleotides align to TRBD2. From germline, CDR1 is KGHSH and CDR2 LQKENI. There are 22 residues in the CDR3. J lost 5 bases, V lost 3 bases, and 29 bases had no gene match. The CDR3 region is CASSPGLYWTDQAGVGVETQYF. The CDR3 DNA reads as TGTGCCAGCTCACCGGGTTTGTATTGGACAGACCAAGCGGGAGTTGGTGTGGAGACCCAGTACTTC. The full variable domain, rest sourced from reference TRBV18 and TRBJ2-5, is NAGVMQNPRHLVRRRGQEARLRCSPMKGHSHVYWYRQLPEEGLKFMVYLQKENIIDESGMPKERFSAEFPKEGPSILRIQQVVRGDSAAYFCASSPGLYWTDQAGVGVETQYFGPGTRLLVL.

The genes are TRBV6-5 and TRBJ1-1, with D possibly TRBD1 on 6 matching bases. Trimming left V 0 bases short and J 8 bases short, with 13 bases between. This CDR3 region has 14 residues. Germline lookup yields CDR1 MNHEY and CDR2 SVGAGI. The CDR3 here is CASSYSSGGREAFF. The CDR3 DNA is TGTGCCAGCAGTTACTCATCTGGGGGCCGCGAAGCTTTCTTT.

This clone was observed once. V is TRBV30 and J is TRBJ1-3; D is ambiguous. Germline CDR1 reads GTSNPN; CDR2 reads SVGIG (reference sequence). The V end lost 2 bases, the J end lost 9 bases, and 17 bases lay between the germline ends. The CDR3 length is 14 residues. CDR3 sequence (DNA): TGTGCCTGGAGTTTTGACCCAGATGCGGGCACCATATATTTT. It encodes CAWSFDPDAGTIYF.

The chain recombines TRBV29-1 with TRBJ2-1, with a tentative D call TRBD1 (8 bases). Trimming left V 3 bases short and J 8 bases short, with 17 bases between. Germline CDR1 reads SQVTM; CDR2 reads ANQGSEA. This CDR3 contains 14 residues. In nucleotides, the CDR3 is TGCAGCGTTGATAGGACAGGGAGCGGGGATGAGCAGTTCTTC. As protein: CSVDRTGSGDEQFF.

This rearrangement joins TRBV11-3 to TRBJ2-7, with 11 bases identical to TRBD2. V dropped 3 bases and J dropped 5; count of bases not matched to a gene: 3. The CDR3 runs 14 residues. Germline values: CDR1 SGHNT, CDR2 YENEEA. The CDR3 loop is CASSFSGGDHEQYF. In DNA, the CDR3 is TGTGCCAGCAGCTTTAGCGGGGGGGACCACGAGCAGTACTTC.